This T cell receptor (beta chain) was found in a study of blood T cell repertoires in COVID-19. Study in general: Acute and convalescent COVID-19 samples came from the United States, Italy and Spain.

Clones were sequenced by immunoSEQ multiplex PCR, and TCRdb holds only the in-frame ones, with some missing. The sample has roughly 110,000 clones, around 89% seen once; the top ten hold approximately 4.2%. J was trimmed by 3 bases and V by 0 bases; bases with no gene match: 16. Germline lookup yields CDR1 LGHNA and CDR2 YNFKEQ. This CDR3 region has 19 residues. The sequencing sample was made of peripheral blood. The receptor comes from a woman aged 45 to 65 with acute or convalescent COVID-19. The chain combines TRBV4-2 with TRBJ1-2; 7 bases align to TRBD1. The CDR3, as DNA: TGTGCCAGCAGCCAAGATGGCACCGGCGAAAGGGGGCCGGACTATGGCTACACCTTC. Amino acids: CASSQDGTGERGPDYGYTF.